Listed here are 22 T cell receptor beta chains from one sample, sequenced in a study of blood T cell repertoires in COVID-19. The assay was immunoSEQ multiplex PCR, and TCRdb's table has in-frame clones only and misses some. The table shows roughly 280,000 clones, with about nine tenths occurring only once. Sequencing used peripheral blood. The receptor set was obtained from a woman aged 50 to 60 who had recovered from COVID-19.

The chain couples TRBV19 to TRBJ2-1, with 7 bases fitting TRBD2. CDR3 length equals 15 residues. V lost 7 bases and J lost 0; bases outside the gene matches: 6. Germline assignment: CDR1 LNHDA and CDR2 SQIVND (reference sequence). DNA of the CDR3: TGTGCCAGTAAGTGGCGGGGGAGCTCCTACAATGAGCAGTTCTTC. Translating it yields CASKWRGSSYNEQFF.

The CDR3 coding sequence is TGTGCCAGCTCACCAATTTCAGGAGATACGCAGTATTTT. It specifies CASSPISGDTQYF. J is TRBJ2-3 and V is TRBV18; no firm D call. Trimming left V 2 bases short and J 5 bases short, with 8 bases between. The germline V gene has CDR1 KGHSH and CDR2 LQKENI. The CDR3 consists of 13 residues.

The count of this clone is one. CDR3 sequence reads: CASRLAQGGREAFF. DNA of the CDR3: TGTGCAAGTCGCTTAGCTCAGGGTGGGCGGGAAGCTTTCTTT. The genes are TRBV12-2 and TRBJ1-1; the table assigns TRBD1, which was not confirmed against the DNA. TRBV12-2 is a recognized pseudogene. This CDR3 has 14 amino acids.

This clone was observed a handful of times. The chain links TRBV2 to TRBJ1-1; D is possibly TRBD1 (5 bases). The CDR3 covers 13 residues. The germline CDR1 and CDR2 sequences are SNHLY and FYNNEI. Trimming removed 5 bases from V and 3 bases from J, with 10 bases in between. The CDR3 DNA reads as TGTGCCAGCAGTCCGACAGCGTACACTGAAGCTTTCTTT. It encodes CASSPTAYTEAFF.

The chain carries TRBV30 and TRBJ1-6, with D possibly being TRBD1 (6 bases). The length of the CDR3 is 15 residues. Between the trimmed V and J ends, which lost 2 bases and 10 bases, there was a span of 18 bases. The V gene's germline CDR1 is GTSNPN and CDR2 SVGIG (reference sequence). CDR3 nucleotide sequence: TGTGCCTGGAGTTTTGGAACAGGGACGCGATCACCCCTCCACTTT. This translates into CAWSFGTGTRSPLHF.

The CDR3 DNA reads as TGCGCCAGCAGCTTGAGTCCTAGCGGGGGCACAGATACGCAGTATTTT. It codes for CASSLSPSGGTDTQYF. V usage is TRBV5-1 and J usage is TRBJ2-3, with 9 bases that match TRBD2. The CDR3 runs 16 residues. Germline lookup yields CDR1 SGHRS and CDR2 YFSETQ. V was clipped by 1 base and J by 1 base; unmatched bases: 4.

The genes are TRBV28 and TRBJ2-6; 8 nucleotides match TRBD1. V was pared by 8 bases and J by 4 bases, with 10 bases of the junction left unmatched. The V gene's germline CDR1 is MDHEN and CDR2 SYDVKM. The CDR3 covers 16 residues. In DNA, the CDR3 is TGTGCCAGCGCCGGGACAGGACTTTACGGGGCCAACGTCCTGACTTTC. It yields the protein CASAGTGLYGANVLTF.

This sequence joins TRBV5-5 and TRBJ1-5, with 7 bases matching TRBD1. From germline, CDR1 is SGHKS and CDR2 YYEKEE (reference sequence). The length of the CDR3 is 15 residues. V lost 4 bases, J lost 1 base, and 5 bases stayed unmatched. The CDR3 bases are TGTGCCAGCAGCCTCACGGGACAGAGCAATCAGCCCCAGCATTTT. This translates into CASSLTGQSNQPQHF.

The chain joins TRBV28 to TRBJ2-7; weak D call: TRBD2 (6 bases). CDR3 length: 14 residues. The V end lost 6 bases, the J end lost 5 bases, and 17 bases lay between the germline ends. Germline CDR1 MDHEN, CDR2 SYDVKM. This CDR3 reads CASSPSGTANEQYF. Here the CDR3 DNA reads TGTGCCAGCAGCCCCTCGGGGACTGCCAACGAGCAGTACTTC.

V and J are TRBV5-1 and TRBJ1-1; perhaps TRBD1 as D (6 bases). V was pared by 4 bases and J by 7 bases, with 14 bases between. This CDR3 region has 13 residues. Germline values: CDR1 SGHRS, CDR2 YFSETQ. The CDR3 DNA follows: TGCGCCAGCAGCCCAAGGACAGCCAGTGAAGCTTTCTTT. This translates into CASSPRTASEAFF.

In this sample, this clone turned up once. V usage is TRBV28 and J usage is TRBJ1-1, with a weak D call TRBD1 (6 bases). The CDR3 sequence is 13 residues long. The germline V gene encodes CDR1 MDHEN and CDR2 SYDVKM. V lost 7 bases to trimming and J lost 4 bases, with 13 bases between them. This CDR3 is CASTRGAGTEAFF. Written as DNA, the CDR3 is TGTGCCAGCACCCGGGGGGCCGGCACTGAAGCTTTCTTT.

V usage is TRBV7-2 and J usage is TRBJ1-2; D not certain. The CDR3 totals 14 residues. The germline V gene encodes CDR1 SGHTA and CDR2 FQGNSA. The V end was cut by 7 bases, the J end by 3 bases, with 15 bases between. In DNA, the CDR3 is TGTGCCAGCACCTTCTCGGAGGCGGACTATGGCTACACCTTC. Translation gives CASTFSEADYGYTF.

This rearrangement joins TRBV5-1 to TRBJ2-6; D ambiguous. The V end was cut by 0 bases, the J end by 0 bases, with 13 bases between. Germline CDR1 is SGHRS and CDR2 is YFSETQ. This CDR3 spans 18 amino acids. In nucleotides, the CDR3 is TGCGCCAGCAGCTTGGACGGGTTACCTTACTCTGGGGCCAACGTCCTGACTTTC. This codes for CASSLDGLPYSGANVLTF.

This clone showed up just once. The V gene is TRBV2, the J gene TRBJ2-1; D possibly corresponds to TRBD2 (5 bases). This CDR3 region has 12 residues. Per the germline V gene, CDR1 is SNHLY and CDR2 is FYNNEI. The V and J ends lost 4 bases and 9 bases respectively, with 10 bases between them. In DNA, the CDR3 is TGTGCCAGCAGTGCTAACCGGGGTGAGCAGTTCTTC. It codes for CASSANRGEQFF.

This clone was seen only once. V usage is TRBV7-9 and J usage is TRBJ2-3; TRBD1 matches at 8 bases. The CDR3 length is 15 residues. Trimming removed 4 bases from V and 6 bases from J; junction bases left unmatched: 9. Germline V gene sequence: CDR1 SEHNR, CDR2 FQNEAQ (reference sequence). CDR3 sequence: CASSSTGQGYDTQYF. The CDR3 DNA follows: TGTGCCAGCAGCTCCACCGGACAGGGATATGATACGCAGTATTTT.

The rearrangement links TRBV6-5 to TRBJ1-1; TRBD1 matches 8 bases. V gave up 4 bases and J gave up 3 bases; unmatched junction bases: 1. This CDR3 contains 13 residues. Germline V gene lookup returns CDR1 MNHEY and CDR2 SVGAGI. CDR3 nucleotide sequence: TGTGCCAGCAGTTCCAGGGGGCACACTGAAGCTTTCTTT. Translating gives CASSSRGHTEAFF.

This chain joins TRBV28 and TRBJ1-6; 9 nucleotides agree with TRBD1. The CDR3 loop spans 18 amino acids. Germline V CDR1 and CDR2: MDHEN, SYDVKM. The ends lost 2 bases at V and 7 bases at J; junction bases unmatched: 12. The chain's CDR3 is CASSLNPGTGSANSPLHF. CDR3 in DNA: TGTGCCAGCAGTTTAAATCCTGGGACAGGGAGTGCGAATTCACCCCTCCACTTT.

The V call is TRBV11-1, the J call TRBJ1-1; no reliable D call. The CDR3 covers 16 residues. Germline values: CDR1 SGHAT, CDR2 FQDESV (reference sequence). Trimming left V 1 base short and J 0 bases short, with 12 bases between. The CDR3 DNA is TGTGCCAGCAGCTTAGGAAGGTCAGACATGAACACTGAAGCTTTCTTT. Protein product: CASSLGRSDMNTEAFF.

This chain joins TRBV6-5 and TRBJ2-7; the match to TRBD2 covers 10 bases. Germline trimming cut 6 bases from V and 2 bases from J; bases unmatched to any gene: 7. This CDR3 has 15 residues. Germline V gene sequence: CDR1 MNHEY, CDR2 SVGAGI. The CDR3 sequence: CASSGLADSTYEQYF. For the CDR3, the DNA is TGTGCCAGCAGCGGACTAGCGGACTCTACCTACGAGCAGTACTTC.

J is TRBJ1-1 and V is TRBV4-2, with TRBD1 identical over 7 bases. CDR1 and CDR2 (germline): LGHNA, YNFKEQ. CDR3 size: 11 residues. V lost 4 bases, J lost 11 bases, and 4 bases stayed unmatched. CDR3 nucleotides: TGTGCCAGCAGCCGCACAGGGGACGCTTTCTTT. Amino acids: CASSRTGDAFF.

The V and J genes are TRBV5-1 and TRBJ1-2, with D tentatively TRBD1 (5 bases). The length of the CDR3 is 14 residues. Trimming stripped 3 bases from V and 2 bases from J, with 11 bases between. CDR1 is SGHRS and CDR2 is YFSETQ in the germline V gene. CDR3 residues: CASSSRTQNYGYTF. Written as DNA, the CDR3 is TGCGCCAGCAGCTCACGGACACAGAACTATGGCTACACCTTC.

This rearrangement joins TRBV6-5 to TRBJ2-7, with 7 bases aligning to TRBD2. With V trimmed by 2 bases and J by 3 bases, 7 bases remained unmatched. This CDR3 comprises 15 residues. CDR1 and CDR2 from the germline V gene are MNHEY and SVGAGI. The CDR3 sequence: CASSYNWGGSYEQYF. The CDR3 bases are TGTGCCAGCAGTTACAATTGGGGCGGGAGCTACGAGCAGTACTTC.